This T cell receptor beta chain stems from a study of tumor and adjacent non-tumor tissue in lung cancer. Study-wide background: The patients, 10 men and roughly 5 women, were roughly 31 to 85 with stage I to III disease.

No cell sorting was done before RNA was extracted from the tissue. The normal lung tissue was taken more than 3 cm from the tumor edge. The germline CDR1 and CDR2 sequences are SGHAT and FQNNGV. Ends included, the CDR3 has 15 residues. Three rounds of nested PCR, following a modified ARM-PCR protocol, produced the TCRbeta library. TCRdb re-analysed the multiplex PCR reads in MiXCR, keeping a single row per CDR3 protein. The sample contains over 40,000 distinct CDR3 sequences, 60% to 80% of which appear only once. About this clonotype: No conserved phenylalanine or tryptophan ends this CDR3, so it is likely a read error. Because the CDR3's place on the DNA is in doubt, the DNA is left out and the CDR3 is given as listed by TCRdb.

The chain recombines TRBV11-2 with TRBJ2-7; the listed D gene, TRBD1, was not tested against the DNA. Sample: distant non-tumor lung tissue. The clonotype was recovered from a woman aged 60-75 years with non-small cell lung cancer. CDR3 loop: CASSLGTGAFHEQYL.